The 3 T cell receptor beta chains below come from one sample, sequenced in a study of cytomegalovirus exposure and HLA in healthy donors. In the PCR, 60 Vbeta and 13 Jbeta primers were used. Profiled with immunoSEQ multiplex PCR; TCRdb holds only in-frame clones, not every one. The data hold roughly 200,000 clones, with 82% observed a single time. Sequenced sample: PBMCs. These receptor sequences come from a woman aged 35 to 49 in good health and CMV-seronegative.

The V and J genes are TRBV19 and TRBJ1-5; tentatively, D is TRBD1 (6 bases). This CDR3 has 14 residues. Trimming left V 8 bases short and J 6 bases short, with 17 bases between. Germline lookup yields CDR1 LNHDA and CDR2 SQIVND (reference sequence). CDR3 amino acids: CASGGAEAGQPQHF. CDR3 DNA sequence: TGTGCCAGTGGGGGGGCAGAGGCGGGTCAGCCCCAGCATTTT.

In this sample, this clone turned up once. This sequence joins TRBV7-3 and TRBJ2-1; D might be TRBD1 (7 bases). The germline V and J ends were trimmed by 5 bases and 6 bases, with 23 bases remaining between them. The CDR3 covers 17 residues. Germline values: CDR1 SGHTA, CDR2 FQGTGA. Here the CDR3 reads CASSPSGQGVRFNEQFF. CDR3 DNA: TGTGCCAGCAGCCCGAGCGGGCAGGGGGTAAGGTTCAATGAGCAGTTCTTC.

The chain joins TRBV5-1 to TRBJ2-7; 7 bases align to TRBD1. The CDR3 spans 14 residues. V gave up 4 bases and J gave up 7 bases; unmatched junction bases: 11. The germline gives CDR1 SGHRS, CDR2 YFSETQ. The CDR3 bases are TGCGCCAGCAGCAAGGGACAGCTACTGGGGGAGCAGTACTTC. As protein: CASSKGQLLGEQYF.